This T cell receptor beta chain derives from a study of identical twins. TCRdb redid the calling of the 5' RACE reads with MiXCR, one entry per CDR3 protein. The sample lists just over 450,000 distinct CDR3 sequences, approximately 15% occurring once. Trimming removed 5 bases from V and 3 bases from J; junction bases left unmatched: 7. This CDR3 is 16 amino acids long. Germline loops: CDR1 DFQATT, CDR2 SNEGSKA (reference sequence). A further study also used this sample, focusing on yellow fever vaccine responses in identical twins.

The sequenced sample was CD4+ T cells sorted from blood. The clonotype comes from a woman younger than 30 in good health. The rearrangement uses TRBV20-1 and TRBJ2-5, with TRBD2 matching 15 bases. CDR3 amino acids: CSAALGTSGGKETQYF. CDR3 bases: TGCAGTGCTGCGCTCGGGACTAGCGGGGGGAAAGAGACCCAGTACTTC.